This is a list of T cell receptor beta chains from one sample in a study of CD8 T cells in ankylosing spondylitis. Via MiXCR, TCRdb re-called the 5' RACE reads, giving one row per CDR3 protein. This sample has some 840,000 distinct CDR3 sequences, with over 9.5% found just once. Sequencing was done on a sample of blood, either unsorted or a sorted T cell fraction (not recorded which). The source is a male donor with ankylosing spondylitis. Both conserved end residues are part of each CDR3. Fields, in order: D gene, J gene, clone size, V gene, CDR3 DNA, CDR3 protein. D genes are given only for firm matches. The size field is filled for only some rows; it gives once, few, many or a size class.

TRBD1,TRBJ2-5,NA,TRBV10-2,TGCGCCAGCTGGGGGACAGGGAAGGGGACCCAGTACTTC,CASWGTGKGTQYF
NA,TRBJ2-7,few,TRBV5-1,TGCGCCAGCAGCCAGACCCGCTCCTACGAGCAGTACTTC,CASSQTRSYEQYF
TRBD1,TRBJ1-2,many,TRBV7-2,TGTGCCAGCAGCTTTTCTCAGGGGGCGTATGGCTACACCTTC,CASSFSQGAYGYTF
NA,TRBJ2-2,NA,TRBV9,TGTGCCAGCAGCGCGCGTTCACTGCCGCAGGACACCGGGGAGCTGTTTTTT,CASSARSLPQDTGELFF
TRBD2,TRBJ2-3,NA,TRBV5-6,TGTGCCAGCAGCTTGGGACTAGCAAGGACGCAGTATTTT,CASSLGLARTQYF
TRBD2,TRBJ2-3,few,TRBV10-3,TGTGCCATCAGCGGGGGGACAGATACGCAGTATTTT,CAISGGTDTQYF
NA,TRBJ1-5,few,TRBV12-3/TRBV12-4,TGTGCCAGCAGTTTACAGTTTGATCAGCCCCAGCATTTT,CASSLQFDQPQHF
NA,TRBJ2-7,few,TRBV24-1,TGTGCCACCAGTGATTCGACAGGCTTTACCTACGAGCAGTACTTC,CATSDSTGFTYEQYF
TRBD2,TRBJ2-3,few,TRBV6-2/TRBV6-3,TGTGCCAGCAGATGGGGGACTAGCGGCGCCACAGATACGCAGTATTTT,CASRWGTSGATDTQYF
NA,TRBJ2-3,NA,TRBV29-1,TGCAGCGTCGCCTGGGGGCCAAGGGCAGATACGCAGTATTTT,CSVAWGPRADTQYF
NA,TRBJ1-6,few,TRBV20-1,TGCAGTGCCCCGCAGCAGCGCGAAAATTCACCCCTCCACTTT,CSAPQQRENSPLHF
TRBD1,TRBJ2-1,few,TRBV5-1,TGCGCCAGCAGCTCCGACCGGGACAGCATAAATGAGCAGTTCTTC,CASSSDRDSINEQFF
TRBD1,TRBJ2-4,NA,TRBV5-1,TGCGCCAGCAGCAGGGACAGCTTCGCCAAAAACATTCAGTACTTC,CASSRDSFAKNIQYF
NA,TRBJ2-1,NA,TRBV10-3,TGTGCCATCAGTGGCCCTACTGGCAATGAGCAGTTCTTC,CAISGPTGNEQFF
NA,TRBJ1-1,few,TRBV12-3/TRBV12-4,TGTGCCAGCAGTTTGTGGATAGCCACTGAAGCTTTCTTT,CASSLWIATEAFF
TRBD2,TRBJ2-2,few,TRBV5-1,TGCGCCAGCAGCTTTACTAGCGAGGGCGGGGAGCTGTTTTTT,CASSFTSEGGELFF
NA,TRBJ2-3,NA,TRBV4-2,TGTGCCAGCAGCCTAAGTATAGGGGTGTGGGCAGATACGCAGTATTTT,CASSLSIGVWADTQYF
TRBD2,TRBJ2-5,few,TRBV7-9,TGTGCCAGCAGTGTAACTAGCGGGAGGGAGACCCAGTACTTC,CASSVTSGRETQYF
NA,TRBJ2-1,NA,TRBV4-1,TGCGCCAGCAGATCACAGGGTGCGGGCCTCAGCTCCTACAATGAGCAGTTCTTC,CASRSQGAGLSSYNEQFF
NA,TRBJ1-1,few,TRBV5-5,TGTGCCAGCAGCTTCCCGTTCATGAACACTGAAGCTTTCTTT,CASSFPFMNTEAFF
NA,TRBJ2-7,few,TRBV29-1,TGCAGCGTTGGGACTTTCTACGAGCAGTACTTC,CSVGTFYEQYF
NA,TRBJ2-1,NA,TRBV29-1,TGCAGCGTTAGGGGGGGCAGGGGGGCCTACAATGAGCAGTTCTTC,CSVRGGRGAYNEQFF
NA,TRBJ2-7,few,TRBV5-1,TGCGCCAGCAGCTTAGGGACTTTGACGACGGACTACGAGCAGTACTTC,CASSLGTLTTDYEQYF
NA,TRBJ1-2,NA,TRBV12-5,TGTGCTAGTGGGGCGGGGGCCTATGGCTACACCTTC,CASGAGAYGYTF
TRBD1,TRBJ1-1,few,TRBV6-1,TGTGCCAGCAGTCGAACGGGACAGGGTTATGAAGCTTTCTTT,CASSRTGQGYEAFF
TRBD1,TRBJ1-1,NA,TRBV18,TGTGCCAGCTCACGGGACAGCCTCAGGGCTGAAGCTTTCTTT,CASSRDSLRAEAFF
TRBD2,TRBJ2-1,few,TRBV3-1,TGTGCCAGCGGGTACGAAACTAGCGGGAATTGGAATGAGCAGTTCTTC,CASGYETSGNWNEQFF
TRBD2,TRBJ2-3,few,TRBV28,TGTGCCAGCAACTCCCCCGGGACTACTAGCACAGATACGCAGTATTTT,CASNSPGTTSTDTQYF
TRBD2,TRBJ2-7,few,TRBV29-1,TGCAGCGTTGAAATTATTCTAGGGCTAGCGGGGACCTACGAGCAGTACTTC,CSVEIILGLAGTYEQYF
TRBD1,TRBJ2-3,few,TRBV11-2,TGTGCCAGCAGCTTAGGACGGGGAGGACAGGGAGGTCCAGATACGCAGTATTTT,CASSLGRGGQGGPDTQYF
TRBD1,TRBJ1-2,few,TRBV20-1,TGCAGTGCTAGTACGGGACAGGGGTTTGGCTACACCTTC,CSASTGQGFGYTF
NA,TRBJ2-4,NA,TRBV28,TGTGCCAGCAGTTTATTCAGGGGGGTAAACATTCAGTACTTC,CASSLFRGVNIQYF
NA,TRBJ2-3,many,TRBV7-2,TGTGCCAGCAGCCCTGGCTTTACGCAGTATTTT,CASSPGFTQYF
TRBD2,TRBJ2-7,NA,TRBV20-1,TGCAGTGCCTCCATTGGGGGGGGCGAGCAGTACTTC,CSASIGGGEQYF
TRBD2,TRBJ2-1,NA,TRBV10-3,TGTGCCACCTCCGGGACTAGCGGGGAGAGAGCCTACAATGAGCAGTTCTTC,CATSGTSGERAYNEQFF
NA,TRBJ1-1,NA,TRBV5-1,TGCGCCAGCAGCTTGGGTACAGGGACGGCTGAAGCTTTCTTT,CASSLGTGTAEAFF
TRBD1,TRBJ2-5,NA,TRBV6-1,TGTGCCAGCAGTGCGTCCGGGACAGGGGAACAGACCCAGTACTTC,CASSASGTGEQTQYF
NA,TRBJ2-2,few,TRBV7-6,TGTGCCAGCAGCTTAGTCGACGGGACCGGGGAGCTGTTTTTT,CASSLVDGTGELFF
NA,TRBJ2-6,few,TRBV18,TGTGCCAGCTCACGCCAAGAAGGGACCAGGGTTGGGGCCAACGTCCTGACTTTC,CASSRQEGTRVGANVLTF
NA,TRBJ2-7,few,TRBV6-2/TRBV6-3,TGTGCCAGCAGTTACAACCGACAGCGGACCTACGAGCAGTACTTC,CASSYNRQRTYEQYF
NA,TRBJ2-5,many,TRBV18,TGTGCCAGCTCACCACGGGAGACCCAGTACTTC,CASSPRETQYF
TRBD2,TRBJ2-1,NA,TRBV4-2,TGTGCCAGCAGCCAAGTAGGTGGCGGGAGCGGGGATTTCTACAATGAGCAGTTCTTC,CASSQVGGGSGDFYNEQFF
TRBD2,TRBJ2-7,NA,TRBV7-2,TGTGCCAGCAGCTCGAGCGGGGGCGGCGAGCAGTACTTC,CASSSSGGGEQYF
NA,TRBJ2-4,NA,TRBV4-1,TGCGCCAGCAGCCAAGCAGGGACGGGGATGGGCAAAAACATTCAGTACTTC,CASSQAGTGMGKNIQYF
NA,TRBJ2-2,NA,TRBV10-3,TGTGCCATCAGCGGGACAAACACCGGGGAGCTGTTTTTT,CAISGTNTGELFF
NA,TRBJ1-2,NA,TRBV7-2,TGTGCCAGCAGCTTAGTGTACCGGCAAGAGGGGGGCTACACCTTC,CASSLVYRQEGGYTF
TRBD1,TRBJ2-1,NA,TRBV6-5,TGTGCCAGCAGTTACCCCGGGACAGAGTTCTTC,CASSYPGTEFF
TRBD1,TRBJ2-7,NA,TRBV4-2,TGTGCCAGCAGCCAGCCAGGACAGGAAACCTACGAGCAGTACTTC,CASSQPGQETYEQYF
NA,TRBJ1-1,few,TRBV20-1,TGCAGTGCCCGCAGCCAGGATCGCACTGAAGCTTTCTTT,CSARSQDRTEAFF
NA,TRBJ1-2,many,TRBV27,TGTGCCAGCAGACCGACAGGCTCCTATGGCTACACCTTC,CASRPTGSYGYTF
NA,TRBJ1-3,many,TRBV6-5,TGTGCCAGCAGTTACCCCACAGCGGGACGGTCCTCTGGAAACACCATATATTTT,CASSYPTAGRSSGNTIYF
TRBD1,TRBJ2-7,few,TRBV5-6,TGTGCCAGCAGCTTTCAGGGGGCTTTCTACGAGCAGTACTTC,CASSFQGAFYEQYF
TRBD2,TRBJ2-2,many,TRBV11-2,TGTGCCAGCAGCCACCTCCTTAGCGGGGGCCCGAACACCGGGGAGCTGTTTTTT,CASSHLLSGGPNTGELFF
NA,TRBJ1-2,few,TRBV20-1,TGCAGTGCTAGAGATAACGGCAGACCCTCGAACTATGGCTACACCTTC,CSARDNGRPSNYGYTF